This T cell receptor beta chain was recorded in a study of regulatory and conventional T cells in RAG deficiency (TCRdb year 2017). Some background on the complete study: High-throughput TCR beta sequencing was used to compare the repertoire diversity and composition of Treg, conventional CD4+ and CD8+ T cells between RAG-deficient patients and healthy controls. What the work shows at the level of the full study, not this receptor alone: Rather than being bona fide Treg cells, the sorted CD25-high CD127-low cells in Omenn syndrome patients may represent peripherally activated cells. In Omenn syndrome and CID/AS patients compared with controls, roughly 97-fold fewer unique TCR beta sequences were detected from Treg cells, versus roughly 10-fold fewer for other subsets. For some subjects, some analyses of T-cell subsets were not performed. Shorter CDR3 lengths were found in all patient T-cell subsets, and >85% Treg-Tconv repertoire overlap at nucleotide and amino acid level was observed in Omenn syndrome patients. Markedly lower Shannon entropy and higher Simpson indices were observed in RAG-deficient patients than in control T-cell subpopulations.

A remark on this clone: Its target antigen remains unknown. Per-base quality was not reported, and no clone a single base away is much larger than it.

Before genomic DNA extraction, conventional CD4+ T cells were isolated from blood as CD25-low CD127-high cells. Eight healthy control donors served as the comparison group for repertoire analyses. Library prep was done by the immunoSEQ multiplex PCR assay. Rearranged TCR beta chain products were amplified from genomic DNA of sorted T-cell subsets and sequenced. In the paper's pipeline: Shannon entropy and Simpson indices were used to measure the diversity of productive TCR beta rearrangements in each repertoire. To assess clonal expansion, the frequencies of the 100 most abundant productive TCR beta clonotypes were added up as a share of total reads. The TRB repertoires were scored with a self-reactivity index that is based on amino acid usage at CDR3beta positions 6 and 7. Two-way ANOVA was used for repertoire analyses, while Student t or Mann-Whitney tests were used for flow cytometric analyses. Drawn from immuneACCESS, this table holds only the in-frame rearrangements with V and J called that TCRdb kept. Clones are partly lost; checked studies trace under half to an unresolved V gene and leave the rest unexplained. D and trimming come from the DNA, and the V and J calls and clone size come from that table. This sample lists some 21,000 clones; 85% to 95% were detected once. The ten largest clones represent under 0.95% of the sample.

The CDR3 holds 17 amino acids from the cysteine to the phenylalanine. Only the CDR3 part of the read is kept: 51 bases, read in frame from the first base. The junction shows trimming of 0 bases on V and 7 bases on J, and the gene matches do not reach 14 bases of it. Based on the germline V gene, the CDR1 and CDR2 sequences are LGHNA and YNFKEQ. This sample also appeared in a second study, on regulatory T cells. In that second paper, the authors write: The multiplex PCR relied on 52 forward TRBV primers and 13 reverse TRBJ primers, and amplification bias was corrected through assay-based and computational methods. Repertoires from patients had restricted unique TRB V-J pairs and skewed V and J gene usage, with the strongest effect in regulatory T cells. The study compared T-cell receptor beta repertoires of sorted regulatory, conventional CD4+ and CD8+ T cells between CD3G-deficient patients and healthy controls. Ficoll density separation was used to isolate peripheral blood mononuclear cells. Within the immunoSEQ assay, multiplex PCR amplified rearranged TRB loci from genomic DNA. Sequencing of the TRB amplicons was done on an Illumina HiSeq platform. Custom algorithms error-filtered the raw sequences and aligned the raw sequences to reference gene sequences, after which the immunoSEQ online tools were used for analysis. Productive and nonproductive TRB rearrangement frequencies were evaluated among both unique and total sequences. Group comparisons used t tests, Mann-Whitney tests or two-way ANOVA run in Prism software.

This clonotype originated in a human donor in good health. Sequencing was performed on CD4+ T cells sorted from blood. The chain is made from TRBV4-2 and TRBJ1-2, with TRBD1 identical over 7 junction bases. The DNA sequence is as follows: TGTGCCAGCAGCCAAGAGGGGGGGGGTACAGGGGCGATTGGCTACACCTTC. Its translation is CASSQEGGGTGAIGYTF.